The next 5 T cell receptor beta chains were all read from a single sample in a study of T cell clones after liver transplantation. Using immunoSEQ multiplex PCR, the repertoire was profiled, and TCRdb retains in-frame clones only, with some absent. The repertoire holds tens of thousands of clones, with approximately 94% as singletons. Sequenced here: CD8+ T cells from blood, sampled approximately 27 months after liver transplant. The source of these receptors is a human patient who received a liver transplant. Some T cells may be the graft donor's.

The genes are TRBV6-1 and TRBJ2-3; D is unclear. V was clipped by 2 bases and J by 6 bases, with 18 bases between them. The CDR3 consists of 16 residues. Germline V gives CDR1 MNHNS, CDR2 SASEGT. This chain's CDR3 is CASSENRLQLADTQYF. In DNA, the CDR3 is TGTGCCAGCAGTGAAAATCGGCTACAGCTCGCCGATACGCAGTATTTT.

The J gene is TRBJ2-2, the V gene TRBV27; no definite D call. The V and J ends lost 3 bases and 1 base respectively, with 15 bases between them. CDR3 size: 17 residues. Germline-derived CDR1 and CDR2 are MNHEY and SMNVEV (reference sequence). Here the CDR3 reads CASSFSVGPRNTGELFF. CDR3 DNA sequence: TGTGCCAGCAGTTTTAGTGTGGGCCCCCGGAACACCGGGGAGCTGTTTTTT.

The chain couples TRBV10-3 to TRBJ2-1; unclear D gene. Germline CDR1 reads ENHRY; CDR2 reads SYGVKD. This CDR3 comprises 12 residues. With 3 bases removed from V and 5 bases from J, the gap between germline ends came to 5 bases. In DNA form, the CDR3 reads TGTGCCATCAGTGAACACGACAATGAGCAGTTCTTC. Translating gives CAISEHDNEQFF.

The chain recombines TRBV11-2 with TRBJ1-2; D is unclear. The V gene's germline CDR1 is SGHAT and CDR2 FQNNGV. V was cut by 3 bases and J by 3 bases, with 11 bases left in between. This CDR3 contains 14 residues. Written as DNA, the CDR3 is TGTGCCAGCAGCTTTGGGCCACGGGACTATGGCTACACCTTC. Translating gives CASSFGPRDYGYTF. The whole variable domain, filled in from reference TRBV11-2 and TRBJ1-2, reads EAGVAQSPRYKIIEKRQSVAFWCNPISGHATLYWYQQILGQGPKLLIQFQNNGVVDDSQLPKDRFSAERLKGVDSTLKIQPAKLEDSAVYLCASSFGPRDYGYTFGSGTRLTVV.

The chain has TRBV11-2 and TRBJ2-3; no clear D gene. Germline CDR1 SGHAT, CDR2 FQNNGV. The CDR3 is 14 amino acids. Trimming stripped 3 bases from V and 2 bases from J, with 9 bases between. The CDR3 spells CASSLTYNTDTQYF. The CDR3 DNA is TGTGCCAGCAGCTTGACATACAACACAGATACGCAGTATTTT.